This TCR beta chain was found in a study of blood T cell repertoires in COVID-19. Only in-frame clones appear in the TCRdb table, and some are missing; sequencing was by immunoSEQ multiplex PCR. The sample carries roughly 120,000 clones, 80% to 95% recorded once. Germline V CDR1 and CDR2: SEHNR, FQNEAQ (reference sequence). The CDR3 runs 14 residues. V lost 5 bases and J lost 7, with 15 bases in between. Seattle patients were enrolled during active infection and followed longitudinally. The sample was peripheral blood. The TCR sequence derives from a man in his fifties or sixties with COVID-19, enrolled during active disease. The genes are TRBV7-9 and TRBJ2-1, with D maybe TRBD2 (6 bases). CDR3 nucleotide sequence: TGTGCCAGCAGCCAAGCCCTGGGGGGAAATGAGCAGTTCTTC. Translated, it gives CASSQALGGNEQFF.